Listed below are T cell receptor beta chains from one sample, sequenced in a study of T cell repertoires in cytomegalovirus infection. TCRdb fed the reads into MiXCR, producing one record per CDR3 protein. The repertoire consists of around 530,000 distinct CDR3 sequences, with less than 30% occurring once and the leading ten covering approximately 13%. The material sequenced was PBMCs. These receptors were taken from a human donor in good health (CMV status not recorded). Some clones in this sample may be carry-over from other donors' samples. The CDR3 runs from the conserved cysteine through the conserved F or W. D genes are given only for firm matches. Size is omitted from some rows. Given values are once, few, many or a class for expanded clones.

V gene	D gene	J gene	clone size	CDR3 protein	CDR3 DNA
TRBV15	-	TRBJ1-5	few	CATSREEGAGNQPQHF	TGTGCCACCAGCAGAGAAGAAGGGGCAGGCAATCAGCCCCAGCATTTT
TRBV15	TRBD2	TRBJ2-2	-	CATSRGVEREAGELFF	TGTGCCACCAGCAGAGGGGTTGAGCGGGAGGCCGGGGAGCTGTTTTTT
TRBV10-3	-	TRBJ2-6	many	CAISELPSGANVLTF	TGTGCCATCAGTGAGCTCCCATCTGGGGCCAACGTCCTGACTTTC
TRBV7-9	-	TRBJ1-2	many	CASSETGGGYTF	TGTGCCAGCAGCGAAACCGGGGGTGGATACACCTTC
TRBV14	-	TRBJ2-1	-	CASSQVSLLTPGYNEQFF	TGTGCCAGCAGCCAAGTTTCTCTCCTCACCCCGGGATACAATGAGCAGTTCTTC
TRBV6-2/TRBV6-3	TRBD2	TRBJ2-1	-	CASSYIGTSGRGEQFF	TGTGCCAGCAGTTACATAGGGACTAGCGGGAGAGGTGAGCAGTTCTTC
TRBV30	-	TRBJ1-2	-	CAYKRGDYGYTF	TGTGCCTACAAGCGGGGTGACTATGGCTACACCTTC
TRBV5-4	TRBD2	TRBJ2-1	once	CASTNSGKFNEQFF	TGTGCCAGCACCAATAGCGGGAAGTTTAATGAGCAGTTCTTC
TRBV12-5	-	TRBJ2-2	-	CASGLRDRGINRELFF	TGTGCTAGTGGTTTAAGGGACCGTGGGATAAATAGGGAGCTGTTTTTT
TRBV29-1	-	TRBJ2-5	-	CSVGTLPQETQYF	TGCAGCGTTGGGACGCTTCCACAAGAGACCCAGTACTTC
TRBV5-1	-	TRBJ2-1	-	CASSFTGSEQFF	TGCGCCAGCAGCTTTACAGGAAGTGAGCAGTTCTTC
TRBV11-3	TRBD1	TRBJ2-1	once	CASSWGQGERQFF	TGTGCCAGCAGCTGGGGACAGGGGGAACGGCAGTTCTTC
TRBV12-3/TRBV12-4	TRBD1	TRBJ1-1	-	CASRITTGQGRHTEAFF	TGTGCCAGCAGGATTACCACGGGACAGGGGCGCCACACTGAAGCTTTCTTT
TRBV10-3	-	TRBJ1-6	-	CAISEITGGFSYNSPLHF	TGTGCCATCAGTGAGATCACGGGAGGTTTCTCCTATAATTCACCCCTCCACTTT
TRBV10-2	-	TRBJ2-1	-	CASSDNGIAYNEQFF	TGCGCCAGCAGTGACAACGGGATCGCCTACAATGAGCAGTTCTTC
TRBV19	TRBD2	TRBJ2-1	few	CVSSLTSGRSDEQFF	TGTGTCTCATCCCTCACTAGCGGGAGATCTGATGAGCAGTTCTTC
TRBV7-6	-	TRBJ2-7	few	CASSDRDIVSYEQYF	TGTGCCAGCAGCGACCGGGACATTGTGTCCTACGAGCAGTACTTC
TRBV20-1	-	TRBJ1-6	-	CSAREADRINSPLHF	TGCAGTGCTAGAGAGGCGGACAGAATTAATTCACCCCTCCACTTT
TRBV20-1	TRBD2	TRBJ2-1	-	CSEGTGREGEQFF	TGCAGTGAAGGGACGGGGCGGGAGGGCGAGCAGTTCTTC
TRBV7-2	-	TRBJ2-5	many	CASSLASSKETQYF	TGTGCCAGCAGCTTGGCTAGCAGTAAAGAGACCCAGTACTTC
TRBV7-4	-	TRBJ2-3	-	CASTLGSALLGTDTQYF	TGTGCCAGCACCCTGGGATCCGCGCTTCTTGGCACAGATACGCAGTATTTT
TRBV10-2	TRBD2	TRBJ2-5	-	CASSLSGRVETQYF	TGCGCCAGCAGTCTGAGCGGGAGGGTGGAGACCCAGTACTTC
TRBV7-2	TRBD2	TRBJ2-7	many	CASSPTSATYSYEQYF	TGTGCCAGCAGCCCGACTAGCGCTACTTACTCCTACGAGCAGTACTTC
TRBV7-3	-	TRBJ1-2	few	CASSSDPGSRDGYTF	TGTGCCAGCAGCTCGGATCCGGGTTCCAGGGATGGCTACACCTTC
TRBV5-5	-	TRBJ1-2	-	CASSWDGLTGADTF	TGTGCCAGCAGCTGGGACGGATTGACAGGAGCCGACACCTTC
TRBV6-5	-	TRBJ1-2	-	CASSYGGTNYGYTF	TGTGCCAGCAGTTACGGCGGGACCAACTATGGCTACACCTTC
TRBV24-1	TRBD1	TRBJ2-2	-	CATGDRKNTGELFF	TGTGCCACCGGGGACAGGAAGAACACCGGGGAGCTGTTTTTT
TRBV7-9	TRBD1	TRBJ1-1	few	CASSKPGQGIGTEAFF	TGTGCCAGCAGCAAGCCGGGACAGGGGATCGGCACTGAAGCTTTCTTT
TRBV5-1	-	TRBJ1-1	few	CASSQNGVMNTEAFF	TGCGCCAGCAGCCAAAACGGGGTCATGAACACTGAAGCTTTCTTT
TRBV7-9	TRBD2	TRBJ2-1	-	CASSSPSGRFDNEQFF	TGTGCCAGCAGCAGTCCTAGCGGGAGATTCGACAATGAGCAGTTCTTC
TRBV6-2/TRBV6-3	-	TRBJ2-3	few	CASSYSSRADTQYF	TGTGCCAGCAGTTACTCTTCCCGAGCAGATACGCAGTATTTT
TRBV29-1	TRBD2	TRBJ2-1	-	CSVVGLAGPTYNEQFF	TGCAGCGTTGTAGGACTAGCGGGACCTACCTACAATGAGCAGTTCTTC
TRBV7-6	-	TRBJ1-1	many	CASSLDRRGTEAFF	TGTGCCAGCAGCTTAGATAGGAGAGGCACTGAAGCTTTCTTT
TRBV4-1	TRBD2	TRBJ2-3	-	CASSRTSVISTDTQYF	TGCGCCAGCAGCCGGACTAGCGTCATTAGCACAGATACGCAGTATTTT
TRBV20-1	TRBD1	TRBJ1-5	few	CSALGQGSNQPQHF	TGCAGTGCTCTGGGACAGGGCAGCAATCAGCCCCAGCATTTT
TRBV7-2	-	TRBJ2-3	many	CASSLVTVYLADTQYF	TGTGCCAGCAGCTTAGTGACGGTCTACCTGGCAGATACGCAGTATTTT
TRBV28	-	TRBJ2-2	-	CASSPGTATGELFF	TGTGCCAGCAGCCCCGGGACGGCCACCGGGGAGCTGTTTTTT
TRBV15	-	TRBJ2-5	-	CATSRDDSPQEPQYF	TGTGCCACCAGCAGAGATGACAGCCCGCAAGAGCCCCAGTACTTC
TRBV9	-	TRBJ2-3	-	CASSLGGLDTQYF	TGTGCCAGCAGCCTAGGAGGGCTAGATACGCAGTATTTT
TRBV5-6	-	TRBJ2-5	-	CASNVGTPGAETQYF	TGTGCCAGCAACGTGGGGACGCCGGGGGCAGAGACCCAGTACTTC
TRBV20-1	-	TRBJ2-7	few	CSAQVGGQPYEQYF	TGCAGTGCTCAAGTCGGGGGACAGCCTTACGAGCAGTACTTC
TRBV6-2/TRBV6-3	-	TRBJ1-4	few	CASRARVYNEKLFF	TGTGCCAGCAGAGCCAGGGTATACAATGAAAAACTGTTTTTT
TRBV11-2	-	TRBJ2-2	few	CASSPLTSTGELFF	TGTGCCAGCAGCCCCCTAACTAGCACCGGGGAGCTGTTTTTT
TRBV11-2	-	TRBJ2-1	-	CASSLVTPMVRNEQFF	TGTGCCAGCAGCTTAGTGACCCCTATGGTGAGGAATGAGCAGTTCTTC